This TCR beta chain was profiled in a study of tumor and adjacent non-tumor tissue in lung cancer. Study-level results: Shorter survival was associated with higher TCR diversity in tumors.

The germline V gene encodes CDR1 SQVTM and CDR2 ANQGSEA. V was shortened by 3 bases and J by 5 bases, with 10 bases between the two germline ends. The CDR3 length is 13 residues. No cell sorting was done before RNA was extracted from the tissue. To note about this clonotype: What it binds is not known.

The library came from three nested PCR rounds adapted from ARM-PCR protocols. TCRdb re-derived calls from the multiplex PCR reads in MiXCR, one entry per CDR3 protein. The repertoire holds more than 85,000 distinct CDR3 sequences, 75% seen once, with roughly 35% in the top ten. V is TRBV29-1 and J is TRBJ2-2, with D hard to call. Specimen: lung tumor tissue. This receptor was obtained from a woman aged 55-70 years with non-small cell lung cancer. Here the CDR3 DNA reads TGCAGCGTTGACACGGAGAATACCGGGGAGCTGTTTTTT. Amino acid sequence: CSVDTENTGELFF.